These 24 T cell receptor beta chains were all obtained from the same sample, sequenced in a study of OX40 agonist ivuxolimab in advanced cancers. Here immunoSEQ multiplex PCR was the method, and the copy in TCRdb shows in-frame clones only, minus some. Seen here are around 44,000 clones, around 80% observed once, and the top ten hold 5% to 6%. Sample: CD4+ or CD8+ T cells sorted from blood, taken in a trial of the OX40 agonist ivuxolimab. These receptors were taken from an adult with an advanced solid tumor such as melanoma, head and neck, liver or kidney cancer.

Relative to its sample, this clone is medium-sized (0.01 to 0.1%). This sequence joins TRBV20-1 and TRBJ1-2; D gene unclear. The V and J ends lost 5 bases and 5 bases respectively, with 6 bases between them. This CDR3 has 10 residues. Germline values: CDR1 DFQATT, CDR2 SNEGSKA (reference sequence). The CDR3 sequence is CSAFEYGYTF. The CDR3 DNA sequence: TGCAGTGCTTTTGAGTATGGCTACACCTTC.

The rearrangement uses TRBV7-2 and TRBJ2-6; D unresolved. Germline V lookup: CDR1 SGHTA, CDR2 FQGNSA. The V and J ends lost 4 bases and 0 bases respectively, with 7 bases between them. The CDR3 consists of 15 residues. CDR3 DNA: TGTGCCAGCAGCTGGAAAACCTCTGGGGCCAACGTCCTGACTTTC. Its translation: CASSWKTSGANVLTF.

The chain couples TRBV28 to TRBJ2-3; TRBD2 aligns across 13 bases. CDR1 and CDR2 (germline): MDHEN, SYDVKM. V gave up 7 bases and J gave up 3 bases; unmatched junction bases: 19. This CDR3 is built from 20 residues. The CDR3 nucleotides are TGTGCCAGCACTCCCGGACTAGCGGGAGCACGAGTGACGAATACAGATACGCAGTATTTT. Its protein product is CASTPGLAGARVTNTDTQYF.

This chain links TRBV11-2 with TRBJ1-4; the match to TRBD1 covers 8 bases. The length of the CDR3 is 15 residues. In germline, CDR1 is SGHAT, CDR2 FQNNGV. With V trimmed by 4 bases and J by 7 bases, 8 bases remained unmatched. CDR3 in amino acids: CASSSRRGQVEKLFF. The DNA for the CDR3 is TGTGCCAGCAGCTCCCGGAGGGGACAGGTTGAAAAACTGTTTTTT.

This rearrangement joins TRBV5-8 to TRBJ1-5; 7 bases line up with TRBD1. The CDR3 contains 14 residues. Germline V gives CDR1 SGHTS, CDR2 YDEGEE. The trim removed 3 bases at V and 9 bases at J, leaving 9 bases unmatched. CDR3 amino acids: CASSSERGLGPQHF. CDR3 DNA: TGTGCCAGCAGCTCCGAGAGGGGGCTTGGGCCCCAGCATTTT.

The rearrangement links TRBV28 to TRBJ2-7, with a possible D match to TRBD1 (6 bases). The germline CDR1 and CDR2 sequences are MDHEN and SYDVKM. The CDR3 runs 14 residues. Trimming shortened V by 2 bases and J by 4 bases, and 12 bases separated the two germline ends. The CDR3 is CASSLRQGLYEQYF. The CDR3 nucleotides are TGTGCCAGCAGTTTAAGGCAGGGGTTGTACGAGCAGTACTTC.

The genes are TRBV5-1 and TRBJ2-5; 10 bases fit TRBD2. J was trimmed by 6 bases and V by 5 bases; bases with no gene match: 7. The germline gives CDR1 SGHRS, CDR2 YFSETQ. This CDR3 is 14 amino acids long. CDR3 bases: TGCGCCAGCAGAGCTGGGACTAGCGTTCAGACCCAGTACTTC. Translating it yields CASRAGTSVQTQYF.

V gene TRBV5-1 combines with J gene TRBJ1-1; a weak D match, TRBD1 (6 bases). The CDR3 has 14 amino acids. CDR1 SGHRS and CDR2 YFSETQ come from the germline V gene. The germline V and J ends were trimmed by 4 bases and 2 bases, with 12 bases remaining between them. The CDR3 protein is CASSPQDSNTEAFF. CDR3 nucleotides: TGCGCCAGCAGCCCCCAGGACAGCAACACTGAAGCTTTCTTT.

This chain connects TRBV6-1 to TRBJ1-2; D uncertain. In germline, CDR1 is MNHNS, CDR2 SASEGT. The CDR3 spans 15 residues. The V gene lost 1 base and the J gene lost 2 bases, with 11 bases spanning the gap. The DNA for the CDR3 is TGTGCCAGCAGTGAAGGCTACCGGGAAAACTATGGCTACACCTTC. Translated: CASSEGYRENYGYTF.

This chain links TRBV7-3 with TRBJ2-1; unclear D gene. CDR1 is SGHTA, CDR2 FQGTGA, per germline. There are 12 residues in the CDR3. Trimming took 0 bases from V and 8 from J, leaving 5 bases between them. CDR3 bases: TGTGCCAGCAGCTTAACGAGTCATGAGCAGTTCTTC. This codes for CASSLTSHEQFF. Variable domain in full (rest from reference TRBV7-3 and TRBJ2-1): GAGVSQTPSNKVTEKGKYVELRCDPISGHTALYWYRQSLGQGPEFLIYFQGTGAADDSGLPNDRFFAVRPEGSVSTLKIQRTERGDSAVYLCASSLTSHEQFFGPGTRLTVL.

As DNA, the CDR3 is TGCGCCAGCAGCTCCCTATTAATTAGCACAGATACGCAGTATTTT. Residues: CASSSLLISTDTQYF. This chain uses TRBV5-1 with TRBJ2-3; D is undetermined. V shed 3 bases and J shed 0 bases, with 11 bases lying between them. CDR1 is SGHRS, CDR2 YFSETQ, per germline. CDR3 size: 15 residues.

The rearrangement uses TRBV11-2 and TRBJ1-2; D unclear. The CDR3 extends over 12 amino acids. Germline CDR1 and CDR2: SGHAT and FQNNGV. V was shortened by 2 bases and J by 7 bases, with 8 bases between the two germline ends. The CDR3 is CASSLISGGYTF. CDR3 sequence (DNA): TGTGCCAGCAGCTTAATTAGCGGTGGCTACACCTTC.

V and J are TRBV11-2 and TRBJ2-1; unclear D gene. The V end was cut by 1 base, the J end by 5 bases, with 6 bases between. CDR1 and CDR2 (germline): SGHAT, FQNNGV. This CDR3 comprises 13 residues. DNA of the CDR3: TGTGCCAGCAGCTTAGGCCAGAACAATGAGCAGTTCTTC. Translation: CASSLGQNNEQFF.

The chain couples TRBV4-3 to TRBJ1-2; a possible D gene is TRBD1 (5 bases). This CDR3 has 14 amino acids. Per the germline V gene, CDR1 is LGHNA and CDR2 is YSLEER. Trimming cost V 6 bases and J 2 bases, with 13 bases left between them. DNA for the CDR3: TGCGCCAGCAGTGAGGGGATAGCCAACTATGGCTACACCTTC. Protein product: CASSEGIANYGYTF.

The chain joins TRBV13 to TRBJ2-7; the match to TRBD1 covers 9 bases. The V gene's germline CDR1 is PRHDT and CDR2 FYEKMQ (reference sequence). V trimming: 0 bases; J trimming: 2 bases; junction bases outside the gene matches: 2. This CDR3 comprises 15 residues. The CDR3 nucleotides are TGTGCCAGCAGCTTAGGGGGGGACAGGGCCTACGAGCAGTACTTC. As protein: CASSLGGDRAYEQYF.

The chain carries TRBV6-1 and TRBJ1-4; D ambiguous. The CDR3 runs 12 residues. Germline CDR1 is MNHNS and CDR2 is SASEGT. V was trimmed by 7 bases and J by 7 bases, leaving 10 bases between them. CDR3: CASKGWGEKLFF. The DNA of the CDR3 is TGTGCCAGCAAAGGATGGGGTGAAAAACTGTTTTTT.

This rearrangement joins TRBV6-1 to TRBJ1-5; tentatively, D is TRBD1 (6 bases). V was pared by 6 bases and J by 9 bases, with 12 bases between. The CDR3 runs 12 residues. CDR1 is MNHNS, CDR2 SASEGT, per germline. The CDR3 DNA reads TGTGCCAGCAGGAGGGGGGTACCGCCCCAGCATTTT. Translated: CASRRGVPPQHF.

V usage is TRBV27 and J usage is TRBJ2-6; a weak D match, TRBD2 (6 bases). Germline CDR1 is MNHEY and CDR2 is SMNVEV (reference sequence). CDR3 length: 17 amino acids. The germline V and J ends were trimmed by 5 bases and 2 bases, with 16 bases remaining between them. Written as DNA, the CDR3 is TGTGCCAGCAGTGGAAGGAGGGAATTGACTGGGGCCAACGTCCTGACTTTC. Translation: CASSGRRELTGANVLTF.

V is TRBV5-1 and J is TRBJ1-4; a possible D gene is TRBD1 (6 bases). Per the germline V gene, CDR1 is SGHRS and CDR2 is YFSETQ. Trimming pared 0 bases from V and 8 bases from J, leaving 17 bases between. The CDR3 consists of 16 residues. In DNA form, the CDR3 reads TGCGCCAGCAGCTTGGGATCGGGACACCAACTCGAAAAACTGTTTTTT. The encoded protein is CASSLGSGHQLEKLFF. Full variable domain (outside the CDR3, taken from reference TRBV5-1 and TRBJ1-4): KAGVTQTPRYLIKTRGQQVTLSCSPISGHRSVSWYQQTPGQGLQFLFEYFSETQRNKGNFPGRFSGRQFSNSRSEMNVSTLELGDSALYLCASSLGSGHQLEKLFFGSGTQLSVL.

The chain carries TRBV20-1 and TRBJ2-5, with D hard to call. Per the germline V gene, CDR1 is DFQATT and CDR2 is SNEGSKA (reference sequence). The CDR3 runs 11 residues. CDR3 residues: CRLQTRETQYF. The CDR3 nucleotides read TGCAGACTCCAGACGCGGGAGACCCAGTACTTC.

The gene calls are TRBV4-2 and TRBJ2-1, with TRBD2 matching over 9 bases. CDR3 length: 17 residues. V was pared by 0 bases and J by 9 bases, with 12 bases of the junction left unmatched. Germline V gene lookup returns CDR1 LGHNA and CDR2 YNFKEQ. Here the CDR3 reads CASSQDRRREGRGEQFF. CDR3 nucleotide sequence: TGTGCCAGCAGCCAAGATCGAAGGCGGGAGGGCCGAGGTGAGCAGTTCTTC.

A word on this clone: This CDR3 is missing its conserved last phenylalanine or tryptophan, likely due to a read error. It is unclear where the CDR3 begins or ends on the DNA, so no DNA is shown, and the CDR3 is as TCRdb lists it. This chain joins TRBV27 and TRBJ2-7; the table's D gene call, TRBD1, was not cross checked with the DNA. The CDR3 sequence runs 10 residues, both termini included. Germline CDR1 and CDR2: MNHEY and SMNVEV (reference sequence). The CDR3 loop is CASRPRDRGL.

The chain links TRBV6-5 to TRBJ2-1, with D possibly being TRBD2 (6 bases). V was shortened by 10 bases and J by 4 bases, with 14 bases between the two germline ends. Germline values: CDR1 MNHEY, CDR2 SVGAGI. CDR3 length: 13 amino acids. The CDR3 DNA follows: TGTGCCACCACGGAGGGCCCATACAATGAGCAGTTCTTC. Its protein is CATTEGPYNEQFF.

The chain has TRBV5-1 and TRBJ1-2; 7 bases agree with TRBD1. Germline values: CDR1 SGHRS, CDR2 YFSETQ. This CDR3 is built from 13 residues. Losses at the gene ends were 4 bases for V and 8 bases for J; bases not matched to a gene: 8. The CDR3 spells CASSRGTAEGYTF. CDR3 DNA: TGCGCCAGCAGCAGGGGGACAGCGGAGGGCTACACCTTC. Drawing the rest from reference TRBV5-1 and TRBJ1-2, the complete variable domain is KAGVTQTPRYLIKTRGQQVTLSCSPISGHRSVSWYQQTPGQGLQFLFEYFSETQRNKGNFPGRFSGRQFSNSRSEMNVSTLELGDSALYLCASSRGTAEGYTFGSGTRLTVV.